Listed below are T cell receptor beta chains from one sample, sequenced in a study of radiation and T cells in renal cell carcinoma. Sequencing used immunoSEQ multiplex PCR; TCRdb keeps in-frame clones, though not all of them. The sample comprises just under 80,000 clones, 65% to 90% of which are singletons, and 20% to 25% rests with the top ten. The sample in question was blood, obtained from a patient whose treatment included radiotherapy and nephrectomy. These receptors were collected from a woman in her forties or fifties with renal cell carcinoma. Each CDR3 is given with its conserved first and last residue. Fields, in order: V gene, J gene, D gene, clone size, CDR3 DNA, CDR3 protein. D genes are given only for firm matches. For some rows the clone size is stated as once, few or many, or as a class when expanded; others skip it.

v_gene: TRBV4-2
j_gene: TRBJ1-1
d_gene: NA
abundance: NA
CDR3nt: TGTGCCAGCAGCTCCCCTACAGGGCCCTCTGAAGCTTTCTTT
CDR3aa: CASSSPTGPSEAFF

v_gene: TRBV6-5
j_gene: TRBJ2-7
d_gene: NA
abundance: NA
CDR3nt: TGTGCCAGCAGTTACTCGCGGGTGGGCCCCTACGAGCAGTACTTC
CDR3aa: CASSYSRVGPYEQYF

v_gene: TRBV5-6
j_gene: TRBJ1-2
d_gene: NA
abundance: NA
CDR3nt: TGTGCCAGCAGCTTGATAGGCGGGGCGGGGTATGGCTACACCTTC
CDR3aa: CASSLIGGAGYGYTF

v_gene: TRBV2
j_gene: TRBJ1-2
d_gene: NA
abundance: NA
CDR3nt: TGTGCCAGCAGCCTCGGGACGGAGAACTATGGCTACACCTTC
CDR3aa: CASSLGTENYGYTF

v_gene: TRBV9
j_gene: TRBJ2-5
d_gene: TRBD1
abundance: NA
CDR3nt: TGTGCCAGCAGCGCCCGAGGACAGGGCGGCGAGACCCAGTACTTC
CDR3aa: CASSARGQGGETQYF

v_gene: TRBV28
j_gene: TRBJ1-2
d_gene: NA
abundance: NA
CDR3nt: TGTGCCAGCAGTTTACCATTGGCCCGGAACTATGGCTACACCTTC
CDR3aa: CASSLPLARNYGYTF

v_gene: TRBV11-2
j_gene: TRBJ2-5
d_gene: NA
abundance: once
CDR3nt: TGTGCCAGCAGCAGAGGCGCCGGGACAGTGGGAGGGGAGACCCAGTACTTC
CDR3aa: CASSRGAGTVGGETQYF

v_gene: TRBV9
j_gene: TRBJ2-3
d_gene: TRBD2
abundance: few
CDR3nt: TGTGCCAGCAGCTACAGCGGGGGAGCCACAGATACGCAGTATTTT
CDR3aa: CASSYSGGATDTQYF

v_gene: TRBV15
j_gene: TRBJ2-7
d_gene: NA
abundance: NA
CDR3nt: TGTGCCACCAGCAGGACAGATACCTACGAGCAGTACTTC
CDR3aa: CATSRTDTYEQYF

v_gene: TRBV7-8
j_gene: TRBJ2-3
d_gene: TRBD2
abundance: NA
CDR3nt: TGTGCCAGCAGCTCAACCCGGACTAGCGGGGGGAGGGATACGCAGTATTTT
CDR3aa: CASSSTRTSGGRDTQYF

v_gene: TRBV30
j_gene: TRBJ1-2
d_gene: TRBD1
abundance: NA
CDR3nt: TGTGCCTGGAGTACCAGACAGGGGTATGGCTACACCTTC
CDR3aa: CAWSTRQGYGYTF

v_gene: TRBV5-1
j_gene: TRBJ2-6
d_gene: NA
abundance: once
CDR3nt: TGCGCCAGCAGCTTGGCACAGAACTCTGGGGCCAACGTCCTGACTTTC
CDR3aa: CASSLAQNSGANVLTF

v_gene: TRBV7-2
j_gene: TRBJ2-7
d_gene: TRBD2
abundance: once
CDR3nt: TGTGCCAGTCTCGGGGCGGGAGGAGGCTACGAGCAGTACTTC
CDR3aa: CASLGAGGGYEQYF

v_gene: TRBV9
j_gene: TRBJ1-3
d_gene: NA
abundance: NA
CDR3nt: TGTGCCAGCAGCGTAGATAGTAAGGGAAACACCATATATTTT
CDR3aa: CASSVDSKGNTIYF

v_gene: TRBV19
j_gene: TRBJ2-7
d_gene: NA
abundance: NA
CDR3nt: TGTGCCAGTAGTATAGTTGGGGAAACCTACGAGCAGTACTTC
CDR3aa: CASSIVGETYEQYF

v_gene: TRBV28
j_gene: TRBJ2-7
d_gene: TRBD2
abundance: NA
CDR3nt: TGTGCCAGCAGAGAATGGGGGGGACTTTACGAGCAGTACTTC
CDR3aa: CASREWGGLYEQYF

v_gene: TRBV15
j_gene: TRBJ2-7
d_gene: TRBD1
abundance: NA
CDR3nt: TGTGCCACCAGCAGATCCCGACAGGGCTACGAGCAGTACTTC
CDR3aa: CATSRSRQGYEQYF

v_gene: TRBV18
j_gene: TRBJ1-3
d_gene: NA
abundance: NA
CDR3nt: TGTGCCAGCTCACCACCTAACAGGCCCCACTCTGGAAACACCATATATTTT
CDR3aa: CASSPPNRPHSGNTIYF

v_gene: TRBV27
j_gene: TRBJ1-4
d_gene: NA
abundance: NA
CDR3nt: TGTGCCAGCAGCCCGGGGGCAACTAATGAAAAACTGTTTTTT
CDR3aa: CASSPGATNEKLFF

v_gene: TRBV15
j_gene: TRBJ2-2
d_gene: NA
abundance: NA
CDR3nt: TGTGCCACCAGCAGAGAGCGGTCGAACACCGGGGAGCTGTTTTTT
CDR3aa: CATSRERSNTGELFF

v_gene: TRBV7-2
j_gene: TRBJ2-3
d_gene: NA
abundance: few
CDR3nt: TGTGCCAGCAGCTTAAGCATGGCGGCAGATACGCAGTATTTT
CDR3aa: CASSLSMAADTQYF

v_gene: TRBV6-5
j_gene: TRBJ2-1
d_gene: TRBD2
abundance: NA
CDR3nt: TGTGCCAGCAGTTATCTAGCGGACTCCTACAATGAGCAGTTCTTC
CDR3aa: CASSYLADSYNEQFF

v_gene: TRBV11-2
j_gene: TRBJ2-1
d_gene: NA
abundance: NA
CDR3nt: TGTGCCAGCAGCTTACGAGGGGGGGATTCCAATGAGCAGTTCTTC
CDR3aa: CASSLRGGDSNEQFF

v_gene: TRBV19
j_gene: TRBJ2-3
d_gene: TRBD2
abundance: NA
CDR3nt: TGTGCCAGTAGTGAGATCGCTAGCGGAGGGAGTACAGATACGCAGTATTTT
CDR3aa: CASSEIASGGSTDTQYF

v_gene: TRBV19
j_gene: TRBJ2-1
d_gene: NA
abundance: NA
CDR3nt: TGTGCCAGTATTGGAGGGGCCTACAATGAGCAGTTCTTC
CDR3aa: CASIGGAYNEQFF

v_gene: TRBV2
j_gene: TRBJ2-1
d_gene: NA
abundance: NA
CDR3nt: TGTGCCAGCAGTGCAATGGTGAGCGCCCAGTTCTTC
CDR3aa: CASSAMVSAQFF

v_gene: TRBV10-3
j_gene: TRBJ1-1
d_gene: TRBD1
abundance: NA
CDR3nt: TGTGCCATCAGCCAATGGACAGGGCGGAACACTGAAGCTTTCTTT
CDR3aa: CAISQWTGRNTEAFF

v_gene: TRBV28
j_gene: TRBJ2-3
d_gene: NA
abundance: NA
CDR3nt: TGTGCCACAAACGAGGGACACCGTACAGATACGCAGTATTTT
CDR3aa: CATNEGHRTDTQYF

v_gene: TRBV9
j_gene: TRBJ2-2
d_gene: NA
abundance: few
CDR3nt: TGTGCCAGCAGCGTTCGACAGAACACCGGGGAGCTGTTTTTT
CDR3aa: CASSVRQNTGELFF

v_gene: TRBV5-1
j_gene: TRBJ1-2
d_gene: NA
abundance: NA
CDR3nt: TGCGCCAGCAGGAGGGACCCGGCCCGCCTTGACTACACCTTC
CDR3aa: CASRRDPARLDYTF

v_gene: TRBV2
j_gene: TRBJ1-1
d_gene: NA
abundance: NA
CDR3nt: TGTGCCAGCAGTGTGAGTAACACTGAAGCTTTCTTT
CDR3aa: CASSVSNTEAFF

v_gene: TRBV28
j_gene: TRBJ2-7
d_gene: NA
abundance: NA
CDR3nt: TGTGCCAGCAGTTTACCCCCCGGGGGCTACGAGCAGTACTTC
CDR3aa: CASSLPPGGYEQYF

v_gene: TRBV27
j_gene: TRBJ2-2
d_gene: TRBD2
abundance: NA
CDR3nt: TGTGCCAGCAGTCCCCGACTAGCGGGAAACACCGGGGAGCTGTTTTTT
CDR3aa: CASSPRLAGNTGELFF

v_gene: TRBV5-1
j_gene: TRBJ1-1
d_gene: NA
abundance: NA
CDR3nt: TGCGCCAGCAGCTTGGGGGCAGCTGAAGCTTTCTTT
CDR3aa: CASSLGAAEAFF

v_gene: TRBV2
j_gene: TRBJ1-4
d_gene: NA
abundance: NA
CDR3nt: TGTGCCAGCACGGGCAGTGGCAGGTCCCTTGCAACTAATGAAAAACTGTTTTTT
CDR3aa: CASTGSGRSLATNEKLFF

v_gene: TRBV5-5
j_gene: TRBJ2-7
d_gene: TRBD1
abundance: NA
CDR3nt: TGTGCCAGCAGCTTCTCGGACAGGGCCTACGAGCAGTACTTC
CDR3aa: CASSFSDRAYEQYF

v_gene: TRBV7-8
j_gene: TRBJ1-1
d_gene: NA
abundance: NA
CDR3nt: TGTGCCAGCAGCTCCTGGGGGGCAGTCACTGAAGCTTTCTTT
CDR3aa: CASSSWGAVTEAFF

v_gene: TRBV9
j_gene: TRBJ1-6
d_gene: NA
abundance: NA
CDR3nt: TGTGCCAGCAGCGTAGGCGCCCCCTATAATTCACCCCTCCACTTT
CDR3aa: CASSVGAPYNSPLHF

v_gene: TRBV28
j_gene: TRBJ1-2
d_gene: NA
abundance: NA
CDR3nt: TGTGCCAGCAGTTTAACAAGGGGCTACACCTTC
CDR3aa: CASSLTRGYTF

v_gene: TRBV10-3
j_gene: TRBJ2-7
d_gene: NA
abundance: NA
CDR3nt: TGTGCCATCGCACGGAGAGCCTACGAGCAGTACTTC
CDR3aa: CAIARRAYEQYF

v_gene: TRBV7-6
j_gene: TRBJ2-7
d_gene: NA
abundance: few
CDR3nt: TGTGCCAGCAGCTTTGAGCACGAGCAGTACTTC
CDR3aa: CASSFEHEQYF

v_gene: TRBV7-3
j_gene: TRBJ1-5
d_gene: TRBD1
abundance: NA
CDR3nt: TGTGCCAGCAGCTTAACGGCTGACAGGGACCAGCATTTT
CDR3aa: CASSLTADRDQHF

v_gene: TRBV5-4
j_gene: TRBJ2-3
d_gene: NA
abundance: NA
CDR3nt: TGTGCCAGTTACTCCCGGGACTCAAGCACAGATACGCAGTATTTT
CDR3aa: CASYSRDSSTDTQYF

v_gene: TRBV6-5
j_gene: TRBJ1-4
d_gene: TRBD1
abundance: once
CDR3nt: TGTGCCAGCAGTTACTCGACAGGGGTGGATGAAAAACTGTTTTTT
CDR3aa: CASSYSTGVDEKLFF

v_gene: TRBV11-2
j_gene: TRBJ2-7
d_gene: TRBD1
abundance: once
CDR3nt: TGTGCCAGCAGCTCCGGGACAGGGAACTTCGAGCAGTACTTC
CDR3aa: CASSSGTGNFEQYF

v_gene: TRBV19
j_gene: TRBJ1-1
d_gene: NA
abundance: once
CDR3nt: TGTGCCAGTAGTGAGGGGTTTCGGGGCACTGAAGCTTTCTTT
CDR3aa: CASSEGFRGTEAFF

v_gene: TRBV10-3
j_gene: TRBJ2-7
d_gene: NA
abundance: NA
CDR3nt: TGTGCCATCAGTGCAACCCAAGAAGGGAACGAGCAGTACTTC
CDR3aa: CAISATQEGNEQYF

v_gene: TRBV11-2
j_gene: TRBJ1-3
d_gene: NA
abundance: NA
CDR3nt: TGTGCCAGCAGCTCCAGCGGGGGGTTCTCTGTCGACGCATATTTT
CDR3aa: CASSSSGGFSVDAYF

v_gene: TRBV9
j_gene: TRBJ1-1
d_gene: NA
abundance: NA
CDR3nt: TGTGCCAGCAGCCCTCAGCTTGGGGGCACTGAAGCTTTCTTT
CDR3aa: CASSPQLGGTEAFF

v_gene: TRBV7-2
j_gene: TRBJ2-7
d_gene: NA
abundance: NA
CDR3nt: TGTGCCAGCAGCACACTTCTCCAGGGAATGGGGTACGAGCAGTACTTC
CDR3aa: CASSTLLQGMGYEQYF

v_gene: TRBV19
j_gene: TRBJ1-2
d_gene: NA
abundance: NA
CDR3nt: TGTGCCAGCGGAGGGAGGGGCCCCTATGGCTACACCTTC
CDR3aa: CASGGRGPYGYTF

v_gene: TRBV4-3
j_gene: TRBJ2-2
d_gene: TRBD1
abundance: NA
CDR3nt: TGCGCCAGCAGCCTCCGGGACAGGGACACCGGGGAGCTGTTTTTT
CDR3aa: CASSLRDRDTGELFF

v_gene: TRBV18
j_gene: TRBJ1-1
d_gene: NA
abundance: NA
CDR3nt: TGTGCCAGCTCTTCGAAGGGGGAAACTGAAGCTTTCTTT
CDR3aa: CASSSKGETEAFF

v_gene: TRBV7-9
j_gene: TRBJ2-1
d_gene: TRBD1
abundance: NA
CDR3nt: TGTGCCAGCAGGCCAACAGGGGGCGGCTCCTACAATGAGCAGTTCTTC
CDR3aa: CASRPTGGGSYNEQFF